This T cell receptor beta chain derives from a study of T-cell memory formation after mild COVID-19. Background on the study: Clusters were largely donor specific.

5'RACE primed at constant segments yielded TCR alpha and TCR beta cDNA libraries bearing sample barcodes and UMIs. TCRdb re-called the 5' RACE reads through MiXCR, storing one row per CDR3 protein. The table lists 250,000 or so distinct CDR3 sequences, more than 15% of them singletons. Overall study results and limits: Clones shrinking between day 15 and 85 showed a balanced CD4/CD8 split, and those that grew later tilted toward CD4+. Researchers report contracting CD4+ clones mostly in CM and EM, with CD8+ clones in EMRA.

A few counts support this clonotype. The antigen remains unidentified. This CDR3 is 14 amino acids long. The V and J ends lost 7 bases and 3 bases respectively, with 12 bases between them. CDR1 is SEHNR, CDR2 FQNEAQ, per germline (reference sequence). This sequence joins TRBV7-9 and TRBJ1-4, with D maybe TRBD1 (5 bases). Sequenced input: PBMCs or a T cell subset sorted from them (not recorded which). This clonotype was sampled from a man between 18 and 29 years old who had mild COVID-19 (a few samples of this study predate the infection). Cell type and time point are not known. The CDR3 region is CASNLGGPNEKLFF. As DNA, the CDR3 is TGTGCCAGCAACCTGGGGGGACCTAATGAAAAACTGTTTTTT.